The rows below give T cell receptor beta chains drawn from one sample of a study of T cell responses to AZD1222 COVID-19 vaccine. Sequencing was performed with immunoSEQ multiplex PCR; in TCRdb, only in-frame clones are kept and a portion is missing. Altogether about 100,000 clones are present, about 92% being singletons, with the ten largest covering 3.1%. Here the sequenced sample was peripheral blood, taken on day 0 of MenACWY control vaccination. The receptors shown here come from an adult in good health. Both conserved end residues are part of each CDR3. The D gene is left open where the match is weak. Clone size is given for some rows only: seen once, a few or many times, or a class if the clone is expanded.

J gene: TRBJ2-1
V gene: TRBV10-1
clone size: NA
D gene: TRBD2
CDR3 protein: CASSELKTSEYNEQFF
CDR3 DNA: TGCGCCAGCAGTGAGCTTAAGACTAGCGAATACAATGAGCAGTTCTTC

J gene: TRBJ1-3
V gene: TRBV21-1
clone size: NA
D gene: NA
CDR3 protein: CASSRGTRSLRSTIYF
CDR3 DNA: TGTGCCAGCAGCAGGGGAACCAGGTCCCTCAGGAGCACCATATATTTT

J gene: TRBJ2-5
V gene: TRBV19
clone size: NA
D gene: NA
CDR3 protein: CASSPTGTQETQYF
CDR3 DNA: TGTGCCAGTAGCCCTACAGGGACTCAAGAGACCCAGTACTTC

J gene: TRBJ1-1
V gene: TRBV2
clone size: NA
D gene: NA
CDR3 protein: CASKRTDFEAFF
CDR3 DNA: TGTGCCAGCAAACGGACAGACTTTGAAGCTTTCTTT

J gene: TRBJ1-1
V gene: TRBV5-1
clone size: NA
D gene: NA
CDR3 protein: CASSLEGRGMNTEAFF
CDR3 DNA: TGCGCCAGCAGCTTGGAGGGACGAGGGATGAACACTGAAGCTTTCTTT

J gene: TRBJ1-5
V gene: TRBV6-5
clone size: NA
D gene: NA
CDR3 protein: CASSYDGNQPQHF
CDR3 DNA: TGTGCCAGCAGTTACGACGGGAATCAGCCCCAGCATTTT

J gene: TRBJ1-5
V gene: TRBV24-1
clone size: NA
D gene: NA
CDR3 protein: CATSEYDRFSNQPQHF
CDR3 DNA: TGTGCCACCAGTGAGTACGACAGGTTTAGCAATCAGCCCCAGCATTTT

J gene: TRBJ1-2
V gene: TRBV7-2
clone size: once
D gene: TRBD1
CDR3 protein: CASSLGGQSNYGYTF
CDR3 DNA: TGTGCCAGCAGCCTAGGGGGACAGTCTAACTATGGCTACACCTTC

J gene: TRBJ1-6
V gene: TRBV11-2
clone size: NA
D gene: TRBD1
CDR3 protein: CASSLMGQGGHF
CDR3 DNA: TGTGCCAGCAGCTTAATGGGACAGGGTGGTCACTTT

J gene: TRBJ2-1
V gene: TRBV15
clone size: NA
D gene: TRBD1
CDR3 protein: CATSRFRDSYNEQFF
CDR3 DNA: TGTGCCACCAGCAGATTCCGGGACAGCTACAATGAGCAGTTCTTC

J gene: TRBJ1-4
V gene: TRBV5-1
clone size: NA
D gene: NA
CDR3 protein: CASSPGTLGEKLFF
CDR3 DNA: TGCGCCAGCAGCCCCGGGACCTTGGGGGAAAAACTGTTTTTT

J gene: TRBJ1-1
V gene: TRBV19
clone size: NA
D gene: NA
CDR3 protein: CASSMGGITEAFF
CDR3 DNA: TGTGCCAGTAGTATGGGTGGTATCACTGAAGCTTTCTTT

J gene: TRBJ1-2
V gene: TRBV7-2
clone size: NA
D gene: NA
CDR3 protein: CASSLAYGGNYGYTF
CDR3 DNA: TGTGCCAGCAGCTTAGCTTATGGCGGTAACTATGGCTACACCTTC

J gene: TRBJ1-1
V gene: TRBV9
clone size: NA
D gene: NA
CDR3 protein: CASSQKREDTEAFF
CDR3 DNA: TGTGCCAGCAGCCAGAAGAGGGAGGACACTGAAGCTTTCTTT

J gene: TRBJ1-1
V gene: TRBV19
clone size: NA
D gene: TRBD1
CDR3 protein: CASRVGQGHTEAFF
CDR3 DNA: TGTGCCAGTAGAGTGGGACAGGGACACACTGAAGCTTTCTTT

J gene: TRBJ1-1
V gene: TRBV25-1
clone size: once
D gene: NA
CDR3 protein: CASEGGSGKGNTEAFF
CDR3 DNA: TGTGCCAGCGAGGGAGGCTCCGGAAAAGGGAACACTGAAGCTTTCTTT

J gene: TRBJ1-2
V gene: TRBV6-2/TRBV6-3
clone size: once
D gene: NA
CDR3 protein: CASSYGTPNGYTF
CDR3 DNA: TGTGCCAGCAGTTACGGGACACCCAATGGCTACACCTTC

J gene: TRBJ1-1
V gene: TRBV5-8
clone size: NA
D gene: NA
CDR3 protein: CASSLRGNTEAFF
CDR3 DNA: TGTGCCAGCAGCTTGCGGGGGAACACTGAAGCTTTCTTT

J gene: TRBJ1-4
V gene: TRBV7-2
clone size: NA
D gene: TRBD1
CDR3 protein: CASSVGDRGREKLFF
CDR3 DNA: TGTGCCAGCAGCGTAGGGGACAGGGGTAGGGAAAAACTGTTTTTT

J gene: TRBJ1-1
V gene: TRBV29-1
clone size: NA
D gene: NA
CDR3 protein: CSVVRNTEAFF
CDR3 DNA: TGCAGCGTTGTACGGAACACTGAAGCTTTCTTT

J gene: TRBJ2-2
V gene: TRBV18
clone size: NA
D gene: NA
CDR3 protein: CASSPETNTGELFF
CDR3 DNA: TGTGCCAGCTCACCGGAAACGAACACCGGGGAGCTGTTTTTT

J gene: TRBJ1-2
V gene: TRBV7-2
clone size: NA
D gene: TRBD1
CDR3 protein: CASIVDRGSGGYTF
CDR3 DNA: TGTGCCAGCATCGTGGACAGGGGTTCTGGCGGCTACACCTTC

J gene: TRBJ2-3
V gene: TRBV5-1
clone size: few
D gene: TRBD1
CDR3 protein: CASSGGQGSDTQYF
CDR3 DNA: TGCGCCAGCAGCGGGGGACAGGGGTCAGATACGCAGTATTTT

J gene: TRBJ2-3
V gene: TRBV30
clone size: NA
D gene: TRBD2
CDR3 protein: CAWSSGGARDTQYF
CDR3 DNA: TGTGCCTGGAGTAGCGGGGGGGCTCGTGATACGCAGTATTTT

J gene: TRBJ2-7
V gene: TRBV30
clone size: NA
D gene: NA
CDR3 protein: CASPGLYEQYF
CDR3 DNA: TGTGCCTCCCCTGGCCTTTACGAGCAGTACTTC

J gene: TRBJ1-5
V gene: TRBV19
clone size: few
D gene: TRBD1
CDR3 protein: CASSMGTGGSGNQPQHF
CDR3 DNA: TGTGCCAGTAGTATGGGGACAGGGGGCTCGGGCAATCAGCCCCAGCATTTT

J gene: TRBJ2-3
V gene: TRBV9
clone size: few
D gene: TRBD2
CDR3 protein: CASSVAGGPVDTQYF
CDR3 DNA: TGTGCCAGCAGCGTAGCGGGGGGGCCTGTAGATACGCAGTATTTT

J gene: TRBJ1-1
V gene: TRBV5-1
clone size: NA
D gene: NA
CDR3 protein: CASSGAGPNTEAFF
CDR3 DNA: TGCGCCAGCTCGGGGGCGGGACCGAACACTGAAGCTTTCTTT

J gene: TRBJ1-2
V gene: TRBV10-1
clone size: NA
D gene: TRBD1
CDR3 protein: CASGGGQGRIWGYTF
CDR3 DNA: TGCGCCAGCGGGGGAGGACAGGGAAGGATATGGGGCTACACCTTC

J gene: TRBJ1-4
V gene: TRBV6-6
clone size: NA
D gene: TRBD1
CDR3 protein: CASSQQGINEKLFF
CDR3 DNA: TGTGCCAGCAGTCAACAGGGGATTAATGAAAAACTGTTTTTT

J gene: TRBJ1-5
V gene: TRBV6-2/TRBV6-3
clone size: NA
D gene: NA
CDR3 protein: CASSHLGEPQHF
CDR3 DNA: TGTGCCAGCAGCCACTTGGGGGAGCCCCAGCATTTT

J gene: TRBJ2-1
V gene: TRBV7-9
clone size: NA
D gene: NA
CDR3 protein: CASSLRTRSSYNEQFF
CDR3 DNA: TGTGCCAGCAGCTTAAGGACGAGGAGCTCCTACAATGAGCAGTTCTTC

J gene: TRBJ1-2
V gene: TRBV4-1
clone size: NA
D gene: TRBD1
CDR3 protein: CASSRSDRGPGGYTF
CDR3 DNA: TGCGCCAGCAGCCGATCGGACAGGGGGCCGGGTGGCTACACCTTC

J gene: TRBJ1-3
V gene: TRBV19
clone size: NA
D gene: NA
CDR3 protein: CASIPGTSSGNTIYF
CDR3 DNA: TGTGCCAGTATTCCGGGAACTAGCTCTGGAAACACCATATATTTT

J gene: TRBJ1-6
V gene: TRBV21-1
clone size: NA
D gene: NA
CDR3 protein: CASRRINSPLHF
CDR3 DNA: TGTGCCAGCCGAAGGATTAATTCACCCCTCCACTTT

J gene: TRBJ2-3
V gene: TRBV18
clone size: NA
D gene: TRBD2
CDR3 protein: CASSPAGGTDTQYF
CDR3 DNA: TGTGCCAGCTCACCAGCGGGGGGTACAGATACGCAGTATTTT

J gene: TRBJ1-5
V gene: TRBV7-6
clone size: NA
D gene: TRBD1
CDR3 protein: CASSSRQGGNQPQHF
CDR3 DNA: TGTGCCAGCAGTTCCCGACAGGGCGGCAATCAGCCCCAGCATTTT

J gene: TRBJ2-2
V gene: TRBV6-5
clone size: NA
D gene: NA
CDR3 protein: CASSSWDLGELFF
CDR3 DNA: TGTGCCAGCAGTTCCTGGGACCTCGGGGAGCTGTTTTTT

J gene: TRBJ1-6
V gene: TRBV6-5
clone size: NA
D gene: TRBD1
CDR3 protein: CASTPGQGANSPLHF
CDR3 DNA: TGTGCCAGCACCCCGGGACAGGGGGCTAATTCACCCCTCCACTTT

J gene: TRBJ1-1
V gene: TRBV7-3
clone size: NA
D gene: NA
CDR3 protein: CASSLTGDTEAFF
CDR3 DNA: TGTGCCAGCAGCTTAACAGGGGACACTGAAGCTTTCTTT

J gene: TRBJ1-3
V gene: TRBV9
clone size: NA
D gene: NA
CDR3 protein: CASSVVQGLAGNTIYF
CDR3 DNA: TGTGCCAGCAGCGTAGTACAGGGACTGGCTGGAAACACCATATATTTT

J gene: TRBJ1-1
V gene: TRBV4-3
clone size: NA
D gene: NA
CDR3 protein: CASSQDWGGNTEAFF
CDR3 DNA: TGCGCCAGCAGCCAAGATTGGGGGGGGAACACTGAAGCTTTCTTT

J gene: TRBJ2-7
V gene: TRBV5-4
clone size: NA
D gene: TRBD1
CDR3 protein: CASSHTGGLDEQYF
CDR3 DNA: TGTGCCAGCAGCCATACAGGGGGACTCGACGAGCAGTACTTC

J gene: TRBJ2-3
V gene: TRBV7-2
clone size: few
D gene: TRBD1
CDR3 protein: CASSRTGTTDTQYF
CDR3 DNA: TGTGCCAGCAGCCGGACAGGTACCACAGATACGCAGTATTTT

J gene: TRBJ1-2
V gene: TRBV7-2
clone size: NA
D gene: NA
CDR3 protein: CASSLTSGTPTHGYTF
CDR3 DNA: TGTGCCAGCAGCTTAACCTCCGGGACACCCACGCATGGCTACACCTTC